These 5 T cell receptor beta chains were all obtained from the same sample, sequenced in a study of blood T cells in healthy people across ages. Then a second PCR, running roughly 6 to 11 cycles, was carried out with a sample-barcoded 5' primer and a J-beta primer mix. Via MiXCR, TCRdb re-called the 5' RACE reads, giving one row per CDR3 protein. Of about 1,500,000 distinct CDR3 sequences in the sample, about 43% are singletons; the top ten hold less than 8%. Sequencing was carried out using blood. The origin of the receptors is a woman aged 18 to 35 in good health.

This clonotype has just a few counts. V is TRBV29-1 and J is TRBJ2-7; TRBD1 matches at 7 bases. CDR3 length equals 15 residues. Germline V gene sequence: CDR1 SQVTM, CDR2 ANQGSEA. V lost 3 bases and J lost 0; bases outside the gene matches: 8. CDR3: CSVESRDRASYEQYF. The CDR3 nucleotides read TGCAGCGTTGAGAGCCGAGACAGGGCCTCCTACGAGCAGTACTTC.

This clonotype was counted between two and nine times. The V gene is TRBV10-3, the J gene TRBJ2-4, with D uncertain. The DNA end is a closer match to TRBJ2-7, so the J assignment may be wrong. Germline CDR1 is ENHRY and CDR2 is SYGVKD. This CDR3 is 14 amino acids long. The CDR3 loop is CAITQAADGGEQYF. The CDR3 DNA reads TGTGCCATCACCCAGGCGGCGGACGGCGGCGAGCAGTACTTC.

This clonotype has a single count. This chain connects TRBV24-1 to TRBJ2-2; tentatively, D is TRBD1 (6 bases). The CDR3 sequence is 15 residues long. Trimming took off 4 bases at V and 1 base at J, with 9 bases between the two ends. CDR1 and CDR2 from the germline V gene are KGHDR and SFDVKD. CDR3 in amino acids: CATSESGQNTGELFF. In DNA form, the CDR3 reads TGTGCCACCAGTGAGTCGGGACAGAACACCGGGGAGCTGTTTTTT.

CDR3: CASSYSISGSLYEQYF. CDR3 sequence (DNA): TGTGCCAGCAGTTACTCGATTAGCGGGAGTCTCTACGAGCAGTACTTC. The chain carries TRBV6-5 and TRBJ2-7; 9 bases align to TRBD2. Germline assignment: CDR1 MNHEY and CDR2 SVGAGI. This CDR3 contains 16 residues. Trimming removed 0 bases from V and 3 bases from J; junction bases left unmatched: 6.

This chain joins TRBV28 and TRBJ1-5; 7 bases fit TRBD1. V shed 5 bases and J 3 bases; nucleotides not matched to a gene: 7. The CDR3 is 15 amino acids. In germline, CDR1 is MDHEN, CDR2 SYDVKM. In DNA, the CDR3 is TGTGCCAGCAGTCAAACAGGGGCTATCAATCAGCCCCAGCATTTT. This sequence encodes CASSQTGAINQPQHF.